What follows describes a single T cell receptor beta chain. No cognate antigen has been identified for it. No much larger clonotype is one base removed from it; base qualities were not supplied. Libraries were built with the immunoSEQ multiplex PCR assay. For the multiplex PCR, a mixture combining 60 forward primers for TCR Vbeta segments and 13 reverse primers for TCR Jbeta segments was used. Amplification of the CDR3 region of rearranged TCR beta genes was performed with a multiplex PCR assay on genomic DNA. Amplified TCR beta libraries were sequenced as 87-base-pair reads on the Illumina HiSeq System. Per the source publication's procedure: In a later analysis, approximately 74 million unique TCR beta chains were counted across the 500 to 850 repertoires, and roughly 11 million of these chains were shared by at least two donors. A nearest-neighbor algorithm error-corrected the raw reads and collapsed the reads into unique sequences, merging closely related sequences to remove PCR and sequencing errors. To assign V, D and J gene segments, CDR3 sequences were aligned to IMGT reference sequences. For a sequence to be retained, a match of at least six nucleotides to both a V gene segment and a J gene segment was required. Rearrangements were called productive when the CDR3 lacked stop codons and stayed in frame with V and J; all others were non-productive. Following IMGT convention, CDR3 was defined as the stretch from the second conserved V-encoded cysteine to the conserved J-encoded phenylalanine. The earlier analysis of about 590 of the donors excluded sequences that lacked an unambiguous match to a single V gene segment. In an earlier analysis of roughly 600 of the donors, a V segment was called functional when productive rearrangements were above 56.7%, and segregating when the standard deviation between donors exceeded 5%. A statistical classification framework was developed to diagnose cytomegalovirus status using the catalog of TCR beta chain sequences. In a later analysis, V and J genes were assigned by comparing TCR nucleotide sequences against IMGT/GENE-DB human TR gene sequences. A later analysis assigned CDR3 sequences and most-parsimonious VDJ recombination scenarios with the TCRdist pipeline. In a later analysis, each TCR beta chain was defined by its CDR3 amino acid sequence together with its V-gene family, and reads lacking a unique V-gene family were excluded. A later analysis removed over 500 highly shared, low-generation-probability nucleotide sequences to deal with suspected cross-contamination and a sequencing artifact. In a later analysis, a clonal expansion index was calculated for each public chain from normalized within-repertoire ranks of inferred template counts. In a later analysis, generation probabilities were computed using a VDJ recombination model fitted to out-of-frame rearrangements, and the results were checked against IGoR. A later analysis scored TCR-TCR, TCR-HLA and TCR-CMV co-occurrence with hypergeometric tests, applying a repertoire-size bias correction to TCR pairs. To estimate false discovery rates, a later analysis permuted the HLA or CMV assignments 20 times. A later analysis grouped co-occurring TCRs with DBSCAN, adding TCRdist sequence similarity when clustering within HLA-allele-positive subsets. Co-occurrence clustering excluded repertoires with fewer than 30,000 or more than 120,000 public chains, plus five with anomalous nucleotide sharing. Not all clones reach the TCRdb copy of this immuneACCESS table, which keeps in-frame sequences only. Checked studies attribute under half of the gap to unresolved V genes and leave the rest unexplained. For V, J and clone size, that table is used; D and trimming come from the DNA. The table for this sample lists around 63,000 clones; 65% to 80% of them were counted only once. The ten largest make up less than 3.5% of the sample.

This entry comes from a study of cytomegalovirus exposure and HLA in healthy donors (dated by TCRdb to 2016 to 2017). Some background on the complete study: In an earlier analysis of around 540 of the donors, less than 350 Gb of sequence data and 117 million unique TCR beta sequences from roughly 180 million T cells were reported. Around 300 gigabases of sequencing data and around 87 million unique TCR sequences were included in an early release covering several hundred HLA-typed donors. Of the roughly 400 genotyped donors, approximately 81% were placed in the genetic ancestry cluster associated with self-reported Caucasian donors. The study was designed to test whether signatures of past pathogen exposure could be identified by cataloging public T cell receptors. Using immunosequencing, the study profiled T cell repertoires from 550 to 750 subjects and related those repertoires to cytomegalovirus serostatus. In addition to the first cohort of 650 to 750 subjects, a separate validation cohort of 130 or so different subjects was used. High-throughput TCR immunosequencing, statistical association of individual TCRs with disease status, and machine learning were combined to predict cytomegalovirus infection status. A later analysis re-analyzed previously published TCR beta repertoires from approximately 700 donors and added high-resolution HLA genotyping to study TCR occurrence patterns. Rather than drawing on any new phenotypic data, the later analysis identified candidate immune exposures from TCR beta sequences and the way those sequences occurred across donors. An earlier analysis of roughly 580 of the donors used high-throughput TCR beta sequencing to judge whether each TCR beta V gene segment behaved as functional or pseudogenic. Donor age, sex, ethnicity and CMV serostatus were compiled together with the repertoire data. Genome-wide SNP genotypes for about three fifths of the roughly 700 donors were used in a later genetic analysis, which treated that subset as a discovery cohort. Every repertoire in the discovery cohort had been generated on one and the same sequencing platform. Both class I and class II loci were covered by HLA typing, at four-digit resolution. The number of donors typed differed by locus, with roughly 620-640 for A, B, C, DRB1 and DQB1, approximately 500 for DQA1, 600 to 610 for DPA1, and approximately 470 for DPB1. Four to six DR-DQ haplotypes were handled as single units for association and clustering, since linkage in the cohort was strong. Among 300 to 450 genotyped donors of the cohort, an average of roughly 240,000 unique TCR beta nucleotide sequences were sequenced per donor, 15% to 20% of them non-productive.

Points the paper makes about the study in general: In vitro tests confirmed that a few of the cytomegalovirus-associated TCR beta chains recognize cytomegalovirus antigens. The only immune exposure information available for the cohort was CMV serostatus. Linkage disequilibrium might explain the correlated functional status among segregating V segments, but an unknown experimental factor could not be excluded. Specific HLA alleles were associated with over 15,000 TCR beta sequences at a false discovery rate of 0.05 in a later analysis. HLA typing was unavailable for some donors at each locus, so association tests used only the typed subset. The cohort was sequenced for TCR beta chains only, and without alpha or paired-chain data the features that could be detected were limited. A group of highly shared sequence variants was considered likely to be a technical artifact of the sequencing pipeline. The study listed 164 TCR beta chains as associated with cytomegalovirus. Most CMV-associated TCR beta chains appeared to be HLA-restricted in a later analysis, and the HLA associations seemed to be driven largely by CMV exposure. The authors suggested that the approach could potentially be extended to other disease states and immunological phenotypes. Compared with the roughly 700-donor mean, donors in an Asian-associated ancestry cluster had fewer N-insertions in productive TCRs, according to a later genetic analysis. A further reported finding was that TCR beta sequences accurately predicted the HLA-A and HLA-B alleles for most subjects in the first cohort. According to a later analysis, parvovirus B19, influenza, CMV and Epstein-Barr virus appeared linked to several top co-occurrence clusters. Some IMGT-functional V segments, including TRBV6-2 and TRBV6-3, could not be distinguished by the 87-base-pair reads and were therefore excluded. Compared with equally common non-associated chains, HLA-associated TCR beta chains in a later analysis were more clonally expanded and had lower generation probabilities. A later genetic analysis associated a missense DCLRE1C variant with V-gene and J-gene trimming of TCR beta chains, and an independent cohort replicated the association. Over 15 rarely observed V segments, including chromosome 9 orphons, were excluded from the earlier analysis of 550 to 700 of the donors because counts were too low. Broadly in line with IMGT annotations, most TCR beta V segments showed up in productive rearrangements about 90% or about 30% of the time in an earlier analysis of around 550 of the donors. Assigning TCR associations to individual alleles was difficult when HLA alleles, especially DR and DQ, strongly co-occurred. The classifier was reported to diagnose cytomegalovirus status with high specificity and sensitivity in both the original cohort and the validation cohort. Sequencing depth was assumed to be roughly uniform across donors in the presence/absence analyses, though that assumption may not hold. In a later analysis, TCR association rates were found to vary across HLA loci, with the most associated TCRs seen for DRB1 alleles and the fewest for HLA-C alleles. Most TCR sequences were observed very rarely across donors, whereas some public TCRs were present in many individuals.

The cohort was made up of several hundred healthy bone marrow donors. All cohort members were sampled while nominally healthy, although unrecorded immune exposures were likely present. The donor was CMV seronegative and was included in the group of about 350 seronegative cohort members. Each donor provided a peripheral blood sample, and peripheral blood mononuclear cells were used for TCR beta sequencing. The Qiagen DNeasy Blood Extraction Kit was used to extract genomic DNA from the blood cell samples. Taken from the germline V gene (reference sequence), the CDR1 and CDR2 loops are LNHDA and SQIVND. Ends trimmed: V by 5 bases, J by 5 bases; bases unmatched to a gene: 5. The CDR3 goes from the cysteine to the phenylalanine over 13 residues. The kept DNA is CDR3 alone, 39 bases in frame from the first base.

The chain was built from TRBV19 and TRBJ1-1; 7 bases in between match TRBD1. This TCR was sampled from a woman aged 25 to 39 in good health and CMV-seronegative. The material sequenced was PBMCs. The nucleotides read TGTGCCAGTAGTGCGTCAGGGGGAACTGAAGCTTTCTTT. The resulting protein is CASSASGGTEAFF.